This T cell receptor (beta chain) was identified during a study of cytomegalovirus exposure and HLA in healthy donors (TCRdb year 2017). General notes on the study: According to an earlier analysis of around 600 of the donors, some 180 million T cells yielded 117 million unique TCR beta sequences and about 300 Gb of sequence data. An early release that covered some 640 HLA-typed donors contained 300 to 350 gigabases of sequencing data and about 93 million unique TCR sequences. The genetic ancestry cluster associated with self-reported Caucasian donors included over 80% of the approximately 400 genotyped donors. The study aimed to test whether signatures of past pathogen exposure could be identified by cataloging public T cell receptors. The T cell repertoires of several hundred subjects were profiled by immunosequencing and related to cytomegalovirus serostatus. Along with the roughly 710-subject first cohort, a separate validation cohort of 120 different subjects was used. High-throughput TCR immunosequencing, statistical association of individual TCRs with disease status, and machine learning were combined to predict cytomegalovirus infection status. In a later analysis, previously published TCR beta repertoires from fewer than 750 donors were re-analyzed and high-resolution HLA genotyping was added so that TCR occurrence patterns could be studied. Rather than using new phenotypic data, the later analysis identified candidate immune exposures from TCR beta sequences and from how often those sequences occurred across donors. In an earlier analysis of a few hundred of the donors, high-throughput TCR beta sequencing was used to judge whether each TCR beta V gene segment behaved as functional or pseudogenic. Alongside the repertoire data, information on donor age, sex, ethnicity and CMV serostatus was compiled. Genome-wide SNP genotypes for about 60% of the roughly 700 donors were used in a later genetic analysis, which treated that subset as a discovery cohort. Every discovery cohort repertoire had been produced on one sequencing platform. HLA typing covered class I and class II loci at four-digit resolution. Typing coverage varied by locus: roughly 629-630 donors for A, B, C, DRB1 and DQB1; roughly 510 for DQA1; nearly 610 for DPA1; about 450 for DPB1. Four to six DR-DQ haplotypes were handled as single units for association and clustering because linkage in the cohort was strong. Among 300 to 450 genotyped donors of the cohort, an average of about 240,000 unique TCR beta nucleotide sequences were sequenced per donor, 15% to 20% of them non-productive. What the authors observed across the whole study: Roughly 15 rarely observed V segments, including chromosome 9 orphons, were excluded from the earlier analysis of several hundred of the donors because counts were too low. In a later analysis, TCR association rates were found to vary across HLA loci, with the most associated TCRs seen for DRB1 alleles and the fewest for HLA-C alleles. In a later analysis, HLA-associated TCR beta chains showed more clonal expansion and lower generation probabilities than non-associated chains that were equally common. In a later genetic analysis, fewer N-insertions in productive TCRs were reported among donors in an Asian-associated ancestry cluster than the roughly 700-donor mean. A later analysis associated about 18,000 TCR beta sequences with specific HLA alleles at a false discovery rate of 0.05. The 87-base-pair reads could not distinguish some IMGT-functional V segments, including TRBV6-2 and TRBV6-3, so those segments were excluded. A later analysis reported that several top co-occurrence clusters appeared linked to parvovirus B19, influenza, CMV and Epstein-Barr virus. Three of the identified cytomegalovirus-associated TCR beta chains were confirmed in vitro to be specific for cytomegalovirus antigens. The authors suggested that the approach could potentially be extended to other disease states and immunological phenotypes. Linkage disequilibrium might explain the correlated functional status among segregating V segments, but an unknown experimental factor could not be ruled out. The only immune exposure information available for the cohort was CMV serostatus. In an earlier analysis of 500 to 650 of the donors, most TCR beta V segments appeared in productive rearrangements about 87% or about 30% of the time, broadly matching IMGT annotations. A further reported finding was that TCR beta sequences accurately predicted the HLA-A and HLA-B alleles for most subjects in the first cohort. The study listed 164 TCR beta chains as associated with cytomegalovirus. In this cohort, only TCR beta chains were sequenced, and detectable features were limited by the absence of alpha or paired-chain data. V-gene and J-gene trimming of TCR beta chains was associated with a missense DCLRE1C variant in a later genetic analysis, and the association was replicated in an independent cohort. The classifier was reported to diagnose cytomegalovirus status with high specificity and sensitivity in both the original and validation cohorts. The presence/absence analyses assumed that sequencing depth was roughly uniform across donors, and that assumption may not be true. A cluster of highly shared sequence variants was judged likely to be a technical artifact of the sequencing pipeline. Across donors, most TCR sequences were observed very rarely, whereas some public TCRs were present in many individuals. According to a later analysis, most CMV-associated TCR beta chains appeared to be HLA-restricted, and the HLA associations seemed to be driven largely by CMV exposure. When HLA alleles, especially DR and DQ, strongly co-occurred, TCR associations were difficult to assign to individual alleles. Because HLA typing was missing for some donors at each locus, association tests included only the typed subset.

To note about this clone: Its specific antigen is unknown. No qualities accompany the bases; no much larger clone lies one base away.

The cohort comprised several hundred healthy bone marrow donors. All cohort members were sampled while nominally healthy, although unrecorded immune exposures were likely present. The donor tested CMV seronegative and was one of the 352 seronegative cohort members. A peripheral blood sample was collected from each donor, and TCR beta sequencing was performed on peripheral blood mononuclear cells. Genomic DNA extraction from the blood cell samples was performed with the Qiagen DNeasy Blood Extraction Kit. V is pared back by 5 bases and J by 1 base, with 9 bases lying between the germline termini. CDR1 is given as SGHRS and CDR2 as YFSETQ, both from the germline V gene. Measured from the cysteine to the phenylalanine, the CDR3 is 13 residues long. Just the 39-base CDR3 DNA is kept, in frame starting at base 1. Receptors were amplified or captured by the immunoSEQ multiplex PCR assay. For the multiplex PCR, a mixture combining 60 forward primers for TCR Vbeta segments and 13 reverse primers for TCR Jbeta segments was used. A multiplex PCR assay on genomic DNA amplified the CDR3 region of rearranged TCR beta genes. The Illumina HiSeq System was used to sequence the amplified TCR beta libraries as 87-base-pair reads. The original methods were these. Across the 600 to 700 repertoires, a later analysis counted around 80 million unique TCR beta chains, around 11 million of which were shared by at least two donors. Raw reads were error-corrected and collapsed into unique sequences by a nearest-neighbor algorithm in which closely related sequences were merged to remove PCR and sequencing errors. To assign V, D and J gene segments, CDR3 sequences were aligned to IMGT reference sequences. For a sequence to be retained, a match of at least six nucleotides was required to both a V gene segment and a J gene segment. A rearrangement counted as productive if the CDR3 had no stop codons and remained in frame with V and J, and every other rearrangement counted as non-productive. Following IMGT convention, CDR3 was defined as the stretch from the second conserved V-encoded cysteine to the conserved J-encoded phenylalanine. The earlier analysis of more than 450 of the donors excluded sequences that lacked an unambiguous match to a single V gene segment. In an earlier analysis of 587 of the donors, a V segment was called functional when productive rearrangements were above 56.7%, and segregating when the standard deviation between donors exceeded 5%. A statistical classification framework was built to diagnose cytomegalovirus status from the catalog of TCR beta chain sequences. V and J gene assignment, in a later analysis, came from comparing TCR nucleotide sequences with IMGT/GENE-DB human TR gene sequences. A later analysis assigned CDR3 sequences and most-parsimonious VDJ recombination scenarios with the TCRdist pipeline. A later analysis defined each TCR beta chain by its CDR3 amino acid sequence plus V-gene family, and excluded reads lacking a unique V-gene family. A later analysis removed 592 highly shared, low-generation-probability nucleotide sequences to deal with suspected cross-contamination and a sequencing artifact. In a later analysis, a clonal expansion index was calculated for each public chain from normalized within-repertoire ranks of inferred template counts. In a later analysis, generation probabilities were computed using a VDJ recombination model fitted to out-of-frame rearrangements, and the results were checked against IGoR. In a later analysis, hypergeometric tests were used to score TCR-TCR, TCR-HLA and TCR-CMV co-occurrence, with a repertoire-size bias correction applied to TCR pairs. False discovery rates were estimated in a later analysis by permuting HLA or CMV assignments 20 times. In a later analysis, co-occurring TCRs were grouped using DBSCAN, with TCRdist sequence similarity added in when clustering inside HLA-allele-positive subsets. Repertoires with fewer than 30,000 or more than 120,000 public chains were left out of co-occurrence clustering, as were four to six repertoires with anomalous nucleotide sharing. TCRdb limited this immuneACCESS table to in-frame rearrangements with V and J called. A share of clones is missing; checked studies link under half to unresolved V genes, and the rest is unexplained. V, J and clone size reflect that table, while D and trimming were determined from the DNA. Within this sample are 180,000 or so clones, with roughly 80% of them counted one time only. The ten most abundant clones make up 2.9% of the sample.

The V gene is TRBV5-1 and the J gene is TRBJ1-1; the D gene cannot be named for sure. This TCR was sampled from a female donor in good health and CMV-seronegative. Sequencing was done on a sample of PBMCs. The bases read TGCGCCAGCAGGAGCCAGCGGAACACTGAAGCTTTCTTT. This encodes CASRSQRNTEAFF.